These 25 T cell receptor beta chains share one sample of origin, sequenced in a study of shared clonotypes between healthy human individuals. Libraries were prepared by immunoSEQ multiplex PCR; TCRdb keeps only in-frame clonotypes and omits some of them. The repertoire includes nearly 750,000 clones, about two thirds of them detected once, and about 1.7% sits in the top ten. Sequenced: memory CD4+ T cells sorted from blood. As to subset: CD45RA-negative fraction. The receptors originated from a woman aged 30 to 39 in good health.

The V call is TRBV19, the J call TRBJ1-3, with D unclear. The CDR3 consists of 15 residues. V was pared by 7 bases and J by 0 bases, with 13 bases between. Germline lookup yields CDR1 LNHDA and CDR2 SQIVND (reference sequence). The CDR3 sequence: CASIQYGYSGNTIYF. DNA for the CDR3: TGTGCCAGTATACAGTACGGTTACTCTGGAAACACCATATATTTT.

The J gene is TRBJ2-6, the V gene TRBV7-9; the D gene is possibly TRBD1 (6 bases). V lost 3 bases to trimming and J lost 0 bases, with 9 bases between them. The CDR3 spans 16 residues. Germline assignment: CDR1 SEHNR and CDR2 FQNEAQ (reference sequence). The CDR3 DNA follows: TGTGCCAGCAGCTTCGGACAGAGCTCTGGGGCCAACGTCCTGACTTTC. Protein sequence: CASSFGQSSGANVLTF.

The table lists this clone with a few counts. The chain links TRBV5-1 to TRBJ2-1, with D hard to call. Trimming removed 4 bases at V and 2 bases at J, with 10 bases between. Germline V gives CDR1 SGHRS, CDR2 YFSETQ. The CDR3 extends over 14 amino acids. The CDR3 bases are TGCGCCAGCAGCACCGGTGCTACCTACAATGAGCAGTTCTTC. Encoded protein: CASSTGATYNEQFF.

The chain carries TRBV2 and TRBJ2-3; D gene ambiguous. The V gene lost 6 bases and the J gene lost 2 bases, with 12 bases spanning the gap. The CDR3 spans 14 residues. Germline loops: CDR1 SNHLY, CDR2 FYNNEI. The CDR3 spells CASRVTTLTDTQYF. The CDR3 DNA reads as TGTGCCAGCAGGGTAACAACGCTCACAGATACGCAGTATTTT.

V and J are TRBV2 and TRBJ2-1; no clear D gene. The CDR3 runs 11 residues. Germline CDR1 is SNHLY and CDR2 is FYNNEI. The V end was cut by 6 bases, the J end by 6 bases, with 6 bases between. The CDR3 reads CASRDFNEQFF. The CDR3 region has the DNA TGTGCCAGCAGGGATTTCAATGAGCAGTTCTTC.

The sample holds one count of this clone. The chain has TRBV4-1 and TRBJ1-1; the D is unclear. Looked up from germline, CDR1 is MGHRA and CDR2 is YSYEKL. V dropped 0 bases and J dropped 4 bases, with 12 bases sitting between them. This CDR3 spans 15 amino acids. This chain's CDR3 is CASSQDLSASTEAFF. In DNA form, the CDR3 reads TGCGCCAGCAGCCAAGATCTGAGCGCGAGCACTGAAGCTTTCTTT.

The rearrangement joins TRBV7-6 to TRBJ2-5; no definite D call. V shed 1 base and J shed 5 bases, with 5 bases lying between them. Germline lookup yields CDR1 SGHVS and CDR2 FNYEAQ. The CDR3 loop spans 12 amino acids. CDR3 residues: CASSLGRETQYF. CDR3 nucleotide sequence: TGTGCCAGCAGCTTAGGACGGGAGACCCAGTACTTC.

This chain links TRBV28 with TRBJ2-7, with TRBD2 identical over 11 bases. Germline lookup yields CDR1 MDHEN and CDR2 SYDVKM. There are 15 residues in the CDR3. V shed 6 bases and J 3 bases; nucleotides not matched to a gene: 7. CDR3 in amino acids: CASRPTSGEFYEQYF. The CDR3 DNA follows: TGTGCCAGCAGGCCGACTAGCGGGGAATTCTACGAGCAGTACTTC.

This clone was counted only a few times. CDR3 coding DNA: TGCGCCAGCAGCCAAGCCCGGGTGGAATCCGGGGAGCTGTTTTTT. Its protein product is CASSQARVESGELFF. The chain has TRBV4-1 and TRBJ2-2; D is unclear. The V end was cut by 1 base, the J end by 6 bases, with 12 bases between. Germline V gives CDR1 MGHRA, CDR2 YSYEKL. This CDR3 has 15 residues.

This clone was observed once. V is TRBV6-5 and J is TRBJ1-5; no clear D gene. Trimming cost V 3 bases and J 9 bases, with 12 bases left between them. Germline CDR1 is MNHEY and CDR2 is SVGAGI. The CDR3 totals 13 residues. CDR3: CASSYSPGRPQHF. CDR3 DNA sequence: TGTGCCAGCAGTTATTCGCCCGGTAGGCCCCAGCATTTT.

The chain combines TRBV12-5 with TRBJ2-2; unclear D gene. The CDR3 runs to 15 residues. V lost 7 bases, J lost 0 bases, and 12 bases lay in between. Germline values: CDR1 LGHNT, CDR2 FRNRAP. Written as DNA, the CDR3 is TGTGCTAGTGCCCTTAGACTTTCGAACACCGGGGAGCTGTTTTTT. Translated, it gives CASALRLSNTGELFF. Using reference TRBV12-5 and TRBJ2-2 for the parts outside the CDR3, the full variable domain is DARVTQTPRHKVTEMGQEVTMRCQPILGHNTVFWYRQTMMQGLELLAYFRNRAPLDDSGMPKDRFSAEMPDATLATLKIQPSEPRDSAVYFCASALRLSNTGELFFGEGSRLTVL.

This clone was observed a handful of times. The CDR3 loop reads CASSRWGENEQFF. In nucleotides, the CDR3 is TGCGCCAGCAGCCGCTGGGGAGAGAATGAGCAGTTCTTC. The rearrangement links TRBV5-1 to TRBJ2-1, with D possibly TRBD2 on 5 matching bases. Trimming cost V 4 bases and J 7 bases, with 12 bases left between them. The CDR3 is 13 residues long. Germline CDR1 SGHRS, CDR2 YFSETQ.

This clone was found a few times. The V and J genes are TRBV11-2 and TRBJ2-1; a weak D match, TRBD2 (6 bases). The germline V and J ends were trimmed by 1 base and 9 bases, with 10 bases remaining between them. The CDR3 runs to 13 residues. The germline V gene encodes CDR1 SGHAT and CDR2 FQNNGV. CDR3 sequence: CASSLVEGSEQFF. The CDR3 DNA follows: TGTGCCAGCAGCTTAGTGGAGGGGAGTGAGCAGTTCTTC.

The chain employs TRBV5-1 and TRBJ2-1, with 9 positions matching TRBD2. Trimming removed 1 base from V and 5 bases from J; junction bases left unmatched: 4. Germline V gene data show CDR1 as SGHRS and CDR2 as YFSETQ. This CDR3 comprises 15 residues. Here the CDR3 DNA reads TGCGCCAGCAGCTTGCCAGGGACTAGCAACAATGAGCAGTTCTTC. Its translation is CASSLPGTSNNEQFF.

CDR3 in amino acids: CASSYDRGRTEAFF. CDR3 nucleotide sequence: TGTGCCAGCAGCTACGACAGGGGACGCACTGAAGCTTTCTTT. J is TRBJ1-1 and V is TRBV13; TRBD1 aligns across 8 bases. Trimming removed 4 bases from V and 4 bases from J; junction bases left unmatched: 5. CDR3 length: 14 residues. Germline CDR1 is PRHDT and CDR2 is FYEKMQ (reference sequence).

V usage is TRBV7-9 and J usage is TRBJ2-2, with 8 bases fitting TRBD1. This CDR3 region has 12 residues. The junction had 2 bases not matched to a gene; V was cut back by 8 bases and J by 6 bases. Per germline, CDR1 SEHNR and CDR2 FQNEAQ (reference sequence). CDR3 amino acids: CASHRGAGELFF. The CDR3, as DNA: TGTGCCAGCCACAGGGGGGCCGGGGAGCTGTTTTTT.

The chain combines TRBV18 with TRBJ2-4; maybe TRBD1 (5 bases). V was shortened by 5 bases and J by 0 bases, with 17 bases between the two germline ends. This CDR3 is built from 17 residues. CDR1 and CDR2 from the germline V gene are KGHSH and LQKENI. In nucleotides, the CDR3 is TGTGCCAGCTCATCAGTGAATGCAGGGCTAGCCAAAAACATTCAGTACTTC. This encodes CASSSVNAGLAKNIQYF.

J is TRBJ1-5 and V is TRBV29-1, with D maybe TRBD1 (5 bases). The CDR3 sequence is 13 residues long. From germline, CDR1 is SQVTM and CDR2 ANQGSEA. V lost 4 bases to trimming and J lost 4 bases, with 11 bases between them. The CDR3 nucleotides are TGCAGCGTTGCTGGACATTTAAATCAGCCCCAGCATTTT. Protein: CSVAGHLNQPQHF. Filled out from reference TRBV29-1 and TRBJ1-5, the complete variable domain reads SAVISQKPSRDICQRGTSLTIQCQVDSQVTMMFWYRQQPGQSLTLIATANQGSEATYESGFVIDKFPISRPNLTFSTLTVSNMSPEDSSIYLCSVAGHLNQPQHFGDGTRLSIL.

The CDR3: CASSDSLRGNQPQHF. The CDR3 DNA sequence: TGTGCCAGCAGTGACAGCCTCCGCGGCAATCAGCCCCAGCATTTT. The chain joins TRBV28 to TRBJ1-5; D may be TRBD1 (5 bases). CDR3 length: 15 residues. Trimming removed 5 bases from V and 2 bases from J, with 13 bases in between. Germline CDR1 reads MDHEN; CDR2 reads SYDVKM.

V is TRBV10-3 and J is TRBJ1-1, with 9 bases matching TRBD1. The trim removed 3 bases at V and 4 bases at J, leaving 12 bases unmatched. The CDR3 spans 17 residues. Germline CDR1 and CDR2: ENHRY and SYGVKD. CDR3 nucleotides: TGTGCCATCAGTGATAGTATAGGGCCGGGACAGGGCACTGAAGCTTTCTTT. It yields the protein CAISDSIGPGQGTEAFF.

This rearrangement joins TRBV19 to TRBJ1-4, with unresolved D. From germline, CDR1 is LNHDA and CDR2 SQIVND (reference sequence). This CDR3 region has 14 residues. V lost 7 bases and J 8 bases, leaving 17 bases between the germline ends. The CDR3 loop is CASNHGGVLEKLFF. As DNA, the CDR3 is TGTGCCAGTAACCACGGCGGGGTGTTAGAAAAACTGTTTTTT.

This chain joins TRBV7-6 and TRBJ2-5; 9 positions agree with TRBD2. J gave up 7 bases and V 0 bases, and 6 bases lay outside the gene matches. Per germline, CDR1 SGHVS and CDR2 FNYEAQ. The CDR3 loop spans 15 amino acids. The DNA of the CDR3 is TGTGCCAGCAGCTTAGCGCGGGGGGGGTCCGGGACCCAGTACTTC. Protein sequence: CASSLARGGSGTQYF.

This chain connects TRBV14 to TRBJ1-2; possibly TRBD1 for D (5 bases). Germline CDR1 reads SGHDN; CDR2 reads FVKESK. The CDR3 consists of 14 residues. Trimming left V 4 bases short and J 2 bases short, with 11 bases between. The CDR3 spells CASSPIRDNYGYTF. The CDR3 bases are TGTGCCAGCAGCCCGATCCGGGACAACTATGGCTACACCTTC.

The gene calls are TRBV5-1 and TRBJ1-2; D unresolved. With 4 bases removed from V and 0 bases from J, the gap between germline ends came to 7 bases. CDR3 length: 13 residues. Germline V lookup: CDR1 SGHRS, CDR2 YFSETQ. The CDR3 loop is CASSIGPNYGYTF. In DNA form, the CDR3 reads TGCGCCAGCAGCATTGGACCTAACTATGGCTACACCTTC.

The chain couples TRBV28 to TRBJ1-1; 7 nucleotides line up with TRBD1. Germline CDR1 reads MDHEN; CDR2 reads SYDVKM. V trimming: 6 bases; J trimming: 1 base; junction bases outside the gene matches: 11. CDR3 length equals 16 residues. The CDR3 sequence is CASRPGTAPGNTEAFF. The CDR3 bases are TGTGCCAGCAGACCTGGGACAGCTCCAGGGAACACTGAAGCTTTCTTT.